The T cell receptor (beta chain) under discussion was sequenced for a study of blood T cell repertoires in COVID-19. Study details: Sample material is recorded as cDNA or gDNA derived from T cells, B-cell-depleted T cells, or PBMCs.

CDR3 length equals 14 residues. Germline assignment: CDR1 SGHDT and CDR2 YYEEEE. Between the trimmed V and J ends, which lost 1 base and 1 base, there was a span of 9 bases. Original data processing: Researchers report that nucleated cell counts were estimated from reference gene primer amplification. Sequencing used immunoSEQ multiplex PCR; TCRdb keeps in-frame clones, though not all of them. V and J calls and clone size are copied from that table; D and trimming were computed from the DNA. The data hold a few hundred thousand clones, with 83% observed a single time. This TCR was sampled from a woman in her fifties or sixties with acute or convalescent COVID-19. The sequencing sample was made of peripheral blood. The V gene is TRBV5-6, the J gene TRBJ2-7, with a possible D match to TRBD2 (5 bases). The CDR3 here is CASSLTGDSYEQYF. CDR3 nucleotides: TGTGCCAGCAGCTTGACCGGGGATTCCTACGAGCAGTACTTC.